This note documents a single TCR beta chain sequence. A junction boundary mismatches the germline segment, possibly from a read error. The sample belongs to a study of control samples from healthy donors and cancer patients. The method was immunoSEQ multiplex PCR; TCRdb's version includes in-frame clones alone and lacks a portion of them. The sample records 90,000 or so clones, about 88% being singletons. The material sequenced was blood. This receptor was identified in a woman between 65 and 79 years old in good health.

This CDR3 is CASSPRELVSYNSPLHF. CDR3 DNA sequence: TGTGCCAGCTCGCCACGTGAACTTGTTTCCTATAATTCACCCCTCCACTTT. The chain links TRBV18 to TRBJ1-6; the D is unclear. The germline gives CDR1 KGHSH, CDR2 LQKENI. This CDR3 has 17 amino acids.